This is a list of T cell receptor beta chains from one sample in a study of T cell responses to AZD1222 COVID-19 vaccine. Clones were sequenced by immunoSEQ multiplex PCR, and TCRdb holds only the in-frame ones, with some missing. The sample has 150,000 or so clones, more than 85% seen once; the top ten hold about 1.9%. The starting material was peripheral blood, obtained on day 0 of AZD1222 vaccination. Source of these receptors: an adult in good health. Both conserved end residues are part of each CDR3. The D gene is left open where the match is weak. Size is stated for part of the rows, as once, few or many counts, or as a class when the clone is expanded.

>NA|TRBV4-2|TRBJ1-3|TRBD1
TGTGCCAGCAGCCCGAGACAGGGGGACGGAAACACCATATATTTT
CASSPRQGDGNTIYF
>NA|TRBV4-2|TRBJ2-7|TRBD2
TGTGCCAGCAGCCAAGAGTCGGCGGGGGGCTCCTACGAGCAGTACTTC
CASSQESAGGSYEQYF
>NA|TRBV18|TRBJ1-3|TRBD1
TGTGCCAGCTCACCACCGGGACAGGGAGGTGCTGGAAACACCATATATTTT
CASSPPGQGGAGNTIYF
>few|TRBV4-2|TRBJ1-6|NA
TGTGCCAGCAGCCAAGAAGACTCGCCTTCGGGTTCACCCCTCCACTTT
CASSQEDSPSGSPLHF
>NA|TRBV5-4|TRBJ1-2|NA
TGTGCCAGCAGCTTGGCAAACTCGGCCTATGGCTACACCTTC
CASSLANSAYGYTF
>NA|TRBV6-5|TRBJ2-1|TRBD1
TGTGCCAGCAGTTATGACAGGGGCAATGAGCAGTTCTTC
CASSYDRGNEQFF
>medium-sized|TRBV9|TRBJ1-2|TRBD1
TGTGCCAGCGGGGGGACAGGGCCATTTAACTATGGCTACACCTTC
CASGGTGPFNYGYTF
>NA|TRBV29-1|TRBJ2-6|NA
TGCAGCGTTGAGAGTCAGCACGGGGCCAACGTCCTGACTTTC
CSVESQHGANVLTF
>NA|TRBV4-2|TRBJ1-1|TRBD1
TGTGCCAGCAGCCAATTACGACAGGGCGGCACTGAAGCTTTCTTT
CASSQLRQGGTEAFF
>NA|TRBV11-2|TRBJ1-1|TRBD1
TGTGCCAGCAGCTTAGCTACAGGGGCGTTTGAAGCTTTCTTT
CASSLATGAFEAFF
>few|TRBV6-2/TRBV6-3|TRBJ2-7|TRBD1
TGTGCCAGCAGTGGGACAGCCCAACGATCCTACGAGCAGTACTTC
CASSGTAQRSYEQYF
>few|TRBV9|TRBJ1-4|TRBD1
TGTGCCAGCAGCGTGACAGGGGCTAATGAAAAACTGTTTTTT
CASSVTGANEKLFF
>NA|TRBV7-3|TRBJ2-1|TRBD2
TGTGCCAGCAGCTTAACCTCTCTAGCGGGAGATGAGCAGTTCTTC
CASSLTSLAGDEQFF
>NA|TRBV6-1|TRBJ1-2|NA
TGTGCCAGCAGTGAAGAAACGGTAAACTATGGCTACACCTTC
CASSEETVNYGYTF
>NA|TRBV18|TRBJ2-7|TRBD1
TGTGCCAGCTCACCCGGGACAGGGAAGCTCTACGAGCAGTACTTC
CASSPGTGKLYEQYF
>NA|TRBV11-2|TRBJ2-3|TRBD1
TGTGCCAGCAGCCATATTAGGGGGCGGTACCGCTTCACAGATACGCAGTATTTT
CASSHIRGRYRFTDTQYF
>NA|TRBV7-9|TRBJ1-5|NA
TGTGCCAGCAGCCCCGTAGGGACACGCAATCAGCCCCAGCATTTT
CASSPVGTRNQPQHF
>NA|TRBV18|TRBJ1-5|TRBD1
TGTGCCAGCTCGGGACAGAACAATCAGCCCCAGCATTTT
CASSGQNNQPQHF
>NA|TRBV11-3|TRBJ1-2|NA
TGTGCCAGCAGCTTAGATGGTTCAGGTTTGGGCTACACCTTC
CASSLDGSGLGYTF
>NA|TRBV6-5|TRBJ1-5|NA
TGTGCCCACGAAGGGACTAGCAATCAGCCCCAGCATTTT
CAHEGTSNQPQHF
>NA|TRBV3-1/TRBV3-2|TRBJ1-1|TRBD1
TGTGCCAGCAGCCACGAGGGGGCTGGGAACACTGAAGCTTTCTTT
CASSHEGAGNTEAFF
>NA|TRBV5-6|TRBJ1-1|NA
TGTGCCAGCAGAAATGGTTACACTGAAGCTTTCTTT
CASRNGYTEAFF
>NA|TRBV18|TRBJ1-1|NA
TGTGCCAGCTCACCAGGACCCCCTGGTCAAGCTTTCTTT
CASSPGPPGQAFF
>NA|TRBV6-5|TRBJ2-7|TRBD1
TGTGCCAGCAGTAGGGCGACAGGGGTTCTCGAGCAGTACTTC
CASSRATGVLEQYF
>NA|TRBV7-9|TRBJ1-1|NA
TGTGCCAGCAGCTTAGGGCCAAAGGGACCGAACACTGAAGCTTTCTTT
CASSLGPKGPNTEAFF
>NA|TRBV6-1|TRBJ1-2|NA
TGTGCCAGCAGTGAGTGGGTCGAGGGAGAGAGGGACTATGGCTACACCTTC
CASSEWVEGERDYGYTF
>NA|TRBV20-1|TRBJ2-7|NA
TGCAGTGCTAGTGTACAGTTGAGCCTCGACGAGCAGTACTTC
CSASVQLSLDEQYF
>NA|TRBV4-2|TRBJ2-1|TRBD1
TGTGCCAGCAGCCATACCGGGACAGGGGGCCCGGAGCAGTTCTTC
CASSHTGTGGPEQFF
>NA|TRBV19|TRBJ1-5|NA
TGTGCCAGTACTAGGAGGGATAGCAATCAGCCCCAGCATTTT
CASTRRDSNQPQHF
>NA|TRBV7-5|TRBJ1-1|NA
TGTGTCAGAAGCCCCCTCGGGGGTAAGGTCGAGGCTTTCTTT
CVRSPLGGKVEAFF
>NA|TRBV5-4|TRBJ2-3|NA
TGTGCCAGCAGCTTTCAGGGGACAGATACGCAGTATTTT
CASSFQGTDTQYF
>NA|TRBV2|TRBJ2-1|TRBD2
TGTGCCAGCAGTGATCAGCGGGATAGCAATGAGCAGTTCTTC
CASSDQRDSNEQFF
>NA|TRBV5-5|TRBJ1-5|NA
TGTGCCAGCAGCTTGATAGGTATTAGCAATCAGCCCCAGCATTTT
CASSLIGISNQPQHF
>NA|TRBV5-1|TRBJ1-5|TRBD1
TGCGCCAGCAGTACCGGACAGGGCGAAAATCAGCCCCAGCATTTT
CASSTGQGENQPQHF
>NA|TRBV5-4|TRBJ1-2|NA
TGTGCCAGCACCAAGGAGGGGGGGGCCACTACTAACTATGGCTACACCTTC
CASTKEGGATTNYGYTF
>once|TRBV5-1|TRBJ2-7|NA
TGCGCCAGCAGCTTGGAAGCGAGCTCCTACGAGCAGTACTTC
CASSLEASSYEQYF
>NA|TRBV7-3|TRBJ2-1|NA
TGTGCCAGCAGCTTAAGAAACTGGAATGAGCAGTTCTTC
CASSLRNWNEQFF
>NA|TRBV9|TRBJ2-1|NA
TGTGCCAGCAGCATAAACCCAAATGAGCAGTTCTTC
CASSINPNEQFF
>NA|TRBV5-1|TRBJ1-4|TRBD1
TGCGCCAGCAGCCCCAGGCGGAGACAGGGGGCTGGTGAAAAACTGTTTTTT
CASSPRRRQGAGEKLFF
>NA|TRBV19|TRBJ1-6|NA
TGTGCCAGTAGTATCGGCCCTGCTAGGGATTCACCCCTCCACTTT
CASSIGPARDSPLHF
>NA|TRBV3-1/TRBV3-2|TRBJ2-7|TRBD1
TGTGCCAGCAGCCAAGAAAGGACCGGGACAGGGGCAGCCTACGAGCAGTACTTC
CASSQERTGTGAAYEQYF
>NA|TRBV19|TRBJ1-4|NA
TGTGCCAGTAGTGGACAGAAAGCAACTAATGAAAAACTGTTTTTT
CASSGQKATNEKLFF
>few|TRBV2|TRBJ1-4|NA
TGTGCCAGCAGATACACTCCTGGGAATGAAAAACTGTTTTTT
CASRYTPGNEKLFF
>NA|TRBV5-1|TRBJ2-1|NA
TGCGCCAGCAGCTTGGACGGCAAGGATGAGCAGTTCTTC
CASSLDGKDEQFF
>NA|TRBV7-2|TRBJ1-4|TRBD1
TGTGCCAGCAGCTTAGGCTCAGGGGCAGGGGGTGAAAAACTGTTTTTT
CASSLGSGAGGEKLFF
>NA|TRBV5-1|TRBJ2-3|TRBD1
TGCGCCAGCAGCTTGGCCGGACAGGGCGAAGATACGCAGTATTTT
CASSLAGQGEDTQYF
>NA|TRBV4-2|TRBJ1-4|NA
TGTGCCAGCAGCCAAGAACAGGGCTTGAATGAAAAACTGTTTTTT
CASSQEQGLNEKLFF
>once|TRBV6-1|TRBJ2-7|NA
TGTGCCAGCAGTGACAGACCCTACGAGCAGTACTTC
CASSDRPYEQYF
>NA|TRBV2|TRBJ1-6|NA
TGTGCCAGCAGTGCGAGTTCCTATAATTCACCCCTCCACTTT
CASSASSYNSPLHF
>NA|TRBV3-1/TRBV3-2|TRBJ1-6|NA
TGTGCCAGCAGCCAGGCTACCCGGGGTTCACCCCTCCACTTT
CASSQATRGSPLHF
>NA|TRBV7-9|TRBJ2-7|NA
TGTGCCAGCAGCTTAGCGAACAGCAACTACGAGCAGTACTTC
CASSLANSNYEQYF
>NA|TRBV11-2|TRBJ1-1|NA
TGTGCCAGCAGCTTAGTCCCGCCAGTCCGGGGCACTGAAGCTTTCTTT
CASSLVPPVRGTEAFF